The source of this TCR beta chain is a study of blood T cell repertoires in COVID-19. Study as a whole: Sites across the United States, Italy and Spain contributed samples from acute and convalescent COVID-19. PBMCs, B-cell-depleted T cells, or T cells provided the cDNA or gDNA that made up the material.

Losses at the gene ends were 3 bases for V and 0 bases for J; bases not matched to a gene: 2. CDR1 is KGHSH and CDR2 is LQKENI in the germline V gene. The CDR3 contains 15 residues. The authors' processing: Amplification of reference gene primers was used by the study to estimate nucleated cell counts. Profiled with immunoSEQ multiplex PCR; TCRdb holds only in-frame clones, not every one. V, J and clone size reflect that table, while D and trimming were determined from the DNA. The data hold around 140,000 clones, with 80% observed a single time. The source of this sequence is an older man who had recovered from COVID-19. The source material was peripheral blood. The rearrangement uses TRBV18 and TRBJ1-3; 7 bases map to TRBD1. The CDR3 nucleotides are TGTGCCAGCTCACCCCGGGACAGCTCTGGAAACACCATATATTTT. Translation: CASSPRDSSGNTIYF.